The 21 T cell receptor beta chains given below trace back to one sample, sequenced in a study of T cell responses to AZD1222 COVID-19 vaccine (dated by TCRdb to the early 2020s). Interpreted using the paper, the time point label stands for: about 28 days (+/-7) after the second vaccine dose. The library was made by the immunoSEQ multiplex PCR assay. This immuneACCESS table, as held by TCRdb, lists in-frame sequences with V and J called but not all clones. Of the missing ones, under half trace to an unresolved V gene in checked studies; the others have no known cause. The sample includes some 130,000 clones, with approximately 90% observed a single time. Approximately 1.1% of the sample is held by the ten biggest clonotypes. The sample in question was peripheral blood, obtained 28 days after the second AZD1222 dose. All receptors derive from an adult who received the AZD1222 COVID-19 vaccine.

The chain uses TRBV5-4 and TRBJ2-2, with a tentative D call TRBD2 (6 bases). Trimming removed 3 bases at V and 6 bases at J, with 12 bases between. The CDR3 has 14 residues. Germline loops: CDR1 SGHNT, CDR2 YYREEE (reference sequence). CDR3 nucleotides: TGTGCCAGCAGCTCAGGTACTAGCCCCGGGGAGCTGTTTTTT. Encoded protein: CASSSGTSPGELFF.

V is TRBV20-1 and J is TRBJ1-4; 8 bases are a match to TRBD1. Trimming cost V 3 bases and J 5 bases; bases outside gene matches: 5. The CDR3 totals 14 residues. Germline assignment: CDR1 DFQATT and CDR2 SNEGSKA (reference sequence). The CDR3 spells CSASNRQGNEKLFF. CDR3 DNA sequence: TGCAGTGCTAGTAATCGACAGGGGAATGAAAAACTGTTTTTT.

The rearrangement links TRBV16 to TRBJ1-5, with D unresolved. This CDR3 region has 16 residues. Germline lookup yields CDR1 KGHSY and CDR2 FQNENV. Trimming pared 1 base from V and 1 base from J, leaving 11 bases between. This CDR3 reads CASSQYVSWSNQPQHF. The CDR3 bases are TGTGCCAGCAGCCAATACGTGAGTTGGAGCAATCAGCCCCAGCATTTT.

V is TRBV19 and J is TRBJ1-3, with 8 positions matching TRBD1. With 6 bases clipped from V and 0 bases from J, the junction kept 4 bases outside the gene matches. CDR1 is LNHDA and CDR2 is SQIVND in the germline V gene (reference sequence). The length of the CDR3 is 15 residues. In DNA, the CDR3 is TGTGCCAGTAGCCCGGGACAGGACTCTGGAAACACCATATATTTT. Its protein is CASSPGQDSGNTIYF.

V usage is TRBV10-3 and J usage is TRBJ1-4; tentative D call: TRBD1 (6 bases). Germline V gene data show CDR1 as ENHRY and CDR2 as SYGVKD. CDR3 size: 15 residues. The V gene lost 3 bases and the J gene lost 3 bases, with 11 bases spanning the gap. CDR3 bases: TGTGCCATCAGTGAAAGCAGGGGCCCTAATGAAAAACTGTTTTTT. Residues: CAISESRGPNEKLFF.

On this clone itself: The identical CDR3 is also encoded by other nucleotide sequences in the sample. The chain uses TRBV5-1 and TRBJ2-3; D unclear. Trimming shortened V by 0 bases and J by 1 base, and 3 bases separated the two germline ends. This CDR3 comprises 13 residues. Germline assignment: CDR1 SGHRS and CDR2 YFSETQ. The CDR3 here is CASSLAGTDTQYF. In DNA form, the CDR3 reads TGCGCCAGCAGCTTGGCCGGCACAGATACGCAGTATTTT.

CDR3 protein: CASTQGGLDQPQHF. DNA of the CDR3: TGTGCCAGCACCCAAGGGGGGCTGGATCAGCCCCAGCATTTT. The rearrangement joins TRBV6-5 to TRBJ1-5; D is possibly TRBD1 (6 bases). Germline CDR1 MNHEY, CDR2 SVGAGI. The germline V and J ends were trimmed by 7 bases and 5 bases, with 15 bases remaining between them. CDR3 size: 14 residues.

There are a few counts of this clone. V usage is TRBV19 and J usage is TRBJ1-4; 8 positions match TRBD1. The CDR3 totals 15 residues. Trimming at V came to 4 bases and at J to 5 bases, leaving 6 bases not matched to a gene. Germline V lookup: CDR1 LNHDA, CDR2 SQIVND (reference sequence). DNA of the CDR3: TGTGCCAGTAGTAGGCGGACAGGGTCCAATGAAAAACTGTTTTTT. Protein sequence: CASSRRTGSNEKLFF.

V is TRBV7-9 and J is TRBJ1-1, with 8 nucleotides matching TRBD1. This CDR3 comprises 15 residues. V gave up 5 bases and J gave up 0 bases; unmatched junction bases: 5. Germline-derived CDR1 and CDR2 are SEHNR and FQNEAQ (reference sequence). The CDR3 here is CASSERTGMNTEAFF. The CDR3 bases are TGTGCCAGCAGCGAAAGGACAGGGATGAACACTGAAGCTTTCTTT.

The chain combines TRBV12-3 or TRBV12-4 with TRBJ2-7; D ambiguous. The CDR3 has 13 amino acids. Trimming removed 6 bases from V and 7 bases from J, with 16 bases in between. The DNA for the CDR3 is TGTGCCAGCAGAGCCGGAGTTTCGAGGGAGCAGTACTTC. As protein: CASRAGVSREQYF.

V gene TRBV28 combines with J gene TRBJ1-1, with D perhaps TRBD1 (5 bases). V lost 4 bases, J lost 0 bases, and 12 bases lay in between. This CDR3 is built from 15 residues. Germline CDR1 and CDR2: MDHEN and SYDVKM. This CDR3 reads CASSSVQGLNTEAFF. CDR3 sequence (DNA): TGTGCCAGCAGTTCCGTTCAGGGACTGAACACTGAAGCTTTCTTT.

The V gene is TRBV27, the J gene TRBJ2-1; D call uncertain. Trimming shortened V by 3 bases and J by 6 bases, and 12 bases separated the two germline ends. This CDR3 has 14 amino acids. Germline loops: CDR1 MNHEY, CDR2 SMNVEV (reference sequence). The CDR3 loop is CASSFSGPRNEQFF. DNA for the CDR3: TGTGCCAGCAGTTTCAGTGGCCCTCGCAATGAGCAGTTCTTC.

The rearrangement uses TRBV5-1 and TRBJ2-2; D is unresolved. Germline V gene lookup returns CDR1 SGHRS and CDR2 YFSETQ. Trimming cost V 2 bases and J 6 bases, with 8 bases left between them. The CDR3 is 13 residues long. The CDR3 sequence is CASSLEWPGELFF. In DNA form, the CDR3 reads TGCGCCAGCAGCTTAGAGTGGCCCGGGGAGCTGTTTTTT.

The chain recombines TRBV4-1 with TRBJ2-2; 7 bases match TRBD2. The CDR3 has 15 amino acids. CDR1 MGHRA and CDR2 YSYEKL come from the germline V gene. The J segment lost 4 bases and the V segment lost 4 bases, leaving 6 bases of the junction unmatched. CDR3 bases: TGCGCCAGCAGCCCAACACTAGCGCGCACCGGGGAGCTGTTTTTT. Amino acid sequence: CASSPTLARTGELFF.

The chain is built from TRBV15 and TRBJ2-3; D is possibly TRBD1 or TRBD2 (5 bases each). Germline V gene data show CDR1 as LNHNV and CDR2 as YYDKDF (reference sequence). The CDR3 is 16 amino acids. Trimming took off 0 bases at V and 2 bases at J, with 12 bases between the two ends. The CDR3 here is CATSRDPFGATDTQYF. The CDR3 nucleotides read TGTGCCACCAGCAGAGATCCATTCGGGGCCACAGATACGCAGTATTTT.

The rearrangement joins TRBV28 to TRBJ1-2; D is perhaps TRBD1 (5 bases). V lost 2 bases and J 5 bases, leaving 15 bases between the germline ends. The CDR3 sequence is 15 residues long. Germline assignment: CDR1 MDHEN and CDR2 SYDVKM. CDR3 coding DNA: TGTGCCAGCAGTTTAGAACCGGGACGGATGTATGGCTACACCTTC. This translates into CASSLEPGRMYGYTF.

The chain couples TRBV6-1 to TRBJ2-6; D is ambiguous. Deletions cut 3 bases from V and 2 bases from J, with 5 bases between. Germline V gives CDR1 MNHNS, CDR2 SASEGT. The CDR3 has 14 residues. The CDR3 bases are TGTGCCAGCAGTGATCCCGCTGGGGCCAACGTCCTGACTTTC. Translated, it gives CASSDPAGANVLTF.

In DNA form, the CDR3 reads TGTGCCAGCGGGTCCGACGCCACTGAAGCTTTCTTT. Protein product: CASGSDATEAFF. The chain is built from TRBV2 and TRBJ1-1; D gene ambiguous. Between the trimmed V and J ends, which lost 8 bases and 4 bases, there was a span of 11 bases. The CDR3 covers 12 residues. Germline values: CDR1 SNHLY, CDR2 FYNNEI.

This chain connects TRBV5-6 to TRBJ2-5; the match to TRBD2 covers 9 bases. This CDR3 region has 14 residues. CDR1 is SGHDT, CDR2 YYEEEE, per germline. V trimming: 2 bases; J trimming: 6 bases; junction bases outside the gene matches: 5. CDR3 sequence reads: CASSFSGSVKTQYF. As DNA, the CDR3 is TGTGCCAGCAGCTTTAGCGGGAGTGTAAAGACCCAGTACTTC. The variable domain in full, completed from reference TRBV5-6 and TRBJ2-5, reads DAGVTQSPTHLIKTRGQQVTLRCSPKSGHDTVSWYQQALGQGPQFIFQYYEEEERQRGNFPDRFSGHQFPNYSSELNVNALLLGDSALYLCASSFSGSVKTQYFGPGTRLLVL.

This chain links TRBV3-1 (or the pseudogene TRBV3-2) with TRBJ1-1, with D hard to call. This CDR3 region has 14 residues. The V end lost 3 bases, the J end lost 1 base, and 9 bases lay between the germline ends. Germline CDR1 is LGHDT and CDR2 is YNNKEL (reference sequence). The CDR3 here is CASSQPGPNTEAFF. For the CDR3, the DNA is TGTGCCAGCAGCCAGCCGGGTCCGAACACTGAAGCTTTCTTT.

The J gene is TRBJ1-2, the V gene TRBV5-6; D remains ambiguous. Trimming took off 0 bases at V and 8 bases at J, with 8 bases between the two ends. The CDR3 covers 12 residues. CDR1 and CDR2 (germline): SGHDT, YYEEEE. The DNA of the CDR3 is TGTGCCAGCAGCTTGGACGGTTTAGGCTACACCTTC. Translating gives CASSLDGLGYTF.